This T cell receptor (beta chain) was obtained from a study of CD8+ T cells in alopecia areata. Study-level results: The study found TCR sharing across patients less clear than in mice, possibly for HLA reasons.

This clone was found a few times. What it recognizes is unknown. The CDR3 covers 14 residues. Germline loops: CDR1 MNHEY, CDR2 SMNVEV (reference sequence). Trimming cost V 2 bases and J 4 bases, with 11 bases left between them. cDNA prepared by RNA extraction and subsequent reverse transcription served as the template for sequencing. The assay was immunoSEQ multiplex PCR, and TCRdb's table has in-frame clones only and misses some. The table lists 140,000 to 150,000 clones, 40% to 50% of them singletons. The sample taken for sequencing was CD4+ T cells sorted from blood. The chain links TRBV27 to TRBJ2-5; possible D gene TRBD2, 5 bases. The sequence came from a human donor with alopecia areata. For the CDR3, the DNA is TGTGCCAGCAGTTTACGGAGTGGAGGAGAGACCCAGTACTTC. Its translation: CASSLRSGGETQYF.